Shown below are 29 T cell receptor beta chains from a single sample sequenced in a study of blood T cells in healthy people across ages. A second PCR of roughly 7 to 11 cycles used a sample-barcoded 5' primer and a J-beta primer mix. A single record per CDR3 protein comes from TCRdb applying MiXCR to the 5' RACE reads. The sample yields 650,000 to 900,000 distinct CDR3 sequences, less than 80% seen once. Sequencing was done on a sample of blood. These receptor sequences come from a young man in good health.

This chain links TRBV20-1 with TRBJ2-1, with 8 bases identical to TRBD2. Per the germline V gene, CDR1 is DFQATT and CDR2 is SNEGSKA (reference sequence). The V segment lost 0 bases and the J segment 3 bases; nucleotides outside the gene matches: 7. The CDR3 runs to 16 residues. The CDR3 coding sequence is TGCAGTGCTAGAGAGGAAGCGGGGGCCCTCTACAATGAGCAGTTCTTC. This encodes CSAREEAGALYNEQFF.

The V gene is TRBV5-1, the J gene TRBJ2-1; TRBD2 is a possible D gene (6 bases). CDR1 is SGHRS and CDR2 is YFSETQ in the germline V gene. The V gene lost 0 bases and the J gene lost 5 bases, with 12 bases spanning the gap. The CDR3 has 15 amino acids. CDR3 bases: TGCGCCAGCAGCTTGGGGGGACTTACCCACAATGAGCAGTTCTTC. Translating gives CASSLGGLTHNEQFF.

This clonotype was picked up many times. DNA for the CDR3: TGCGCCAGCAGCTGGACAGGGCCTTCCTACGAGCAGTACTTC. Its translation: CASSWTGPSYEQYF. V is TRBV5-1 and J is TRBJ2-7; TRBD1 aligns across 8 bases. V dropped 3 bases and J dropped 1; count of bases not matched to a gene: 3. CDR1 SGHRS and CDR2 YFSETQ come from the germline V gene. CDR3 size: 14 residues.

This chain uses TRBV6-5 with TRBJ2-3; a weak D match, TRBD2 (5 bases). The CDR3 consists of 15 residues. V dropped 2 bases and J dropped 0 bases, with 9 bases sitting between them. Germline assignment: CDR1 MNHEY and CDR2 SVGAGI. The CDR3 reads CASSYGGISTDTQYF. The CDR3 DNA sequence: TGTGCCAGCAGTTACGGAGGAATTAGCACAGATACGCAGTATTTT.

V and J are TRBV3-1 and TRBJ2-5; no clear D gene. Looked up from germline, CDR1 is LGHDT and CDR2 is YNNKEL (reference sequence). Trimming pared 6 bases from V and 0 bases from J, leaving 11 bases between. The CDR3 has 14 amino acids. The CDR3 region is CASRKTPDQETQYF. The CDR3 nucleotides are TGTGCCAGCAGAAAGACACCCGACCAAGAGACCCAGTACTTC.

This clonotype was recorded once. The rearrangement uses TRBV6-1 and TRBJ1-1, with D maybe TRBD1 (5 bases). The CDR3 has 17 amino acids. Germline lookup yields CDR1 MNHNS and CDR2 SASEGT. Trimming removed 4 bases at V and 4 bases at J, with 22 bases between. CDR3 sequence: CASSGIGFFGTGTEAFF. Here the CDR3 DNA reads TGTGCCAGCAGTGGGATCGGGTTTTTCGGGACGGGCACTGAAGCTTTCTTT.

The CDR3 here is CASSVWGREWYF. Written as DNA, the CDR3 is TGTGCCAGCAGTGTCTGGGGCCGAGAGTGGTACTTC. This chain links TRBV27 with TRBJ2-5; possibly TRBD1 for D (5 bases). Trimming left V 5 bases short and J 13 bases short, with 17 bases between. Germline V gene data show CDR1 as MNHEY and CDR2 as SMNVEV (reference sequence). The CDR3 length is 12 residues.

A remark on this clonotype: A read error may produce the germline difference seen at one junction end. The CDR3 DNA sequence: TGTGCCAGCAGGGAAGGAGGGGGCAACGAAAAACTGTTTTTT. This gives the protein CASREGGGNEKLFF. The gene calls are TRBV6-1 and TRBJ1-4; TRBD1 agrees at 7 bases. Looked up from germline, CDR1 is MNHNS and CDR2 is SASEGT. The CDR3 extends over 14 amino acids.

This clonotype was observed once. The chain recombines TRBV15 with TRBJ1-2, with 8 bases fitting TRBD1. The J segment lost 0 bases and the V segment lost 3 bases, leaving 3 bases of the junction unmatched. CDR1 is LNHNV, CDR2 YYDKDF, per germline (reference sequence). The CDR3 contains 15 residues. In DNA, the CDR3 is TGTGCCACCAGCAGTGGACAGGGCGCTAACTATGGCTACACCTTC. Translating gives CATSSGQGANYGYTF.

This chain connects TRBV24-1 to TRBJ1-6, with 8 bases that match TRBD1. The CDR3 spans 16 residues. The germline CDR1 and CDR2 sequences are KGHDR and SFDVKD. Unmatched junction bases numbered 10, after V lost 6 bases and J lost 7 bases. Here the CDR3 DNA reads TGTGCCACCAGTAAAGGATCGGGACAGGACAATTCACCCCTCCACTTT. Translating it yields CATSKGSGQDNSPLHF.

V usage is TRBV6-5 and J usage is TRBJ2-5, with no clear D. CDR3 size: 17 residues. Trimming removed 0 bases from V and 7 bases from J, with 21 bases in between. Germline lookup yields CDR1 MNHEY and CDR2 SVGAGI. The CDR3 spells CASSYSTPRGPKGTQYF. The CDR3 region has the DNA TGTGCCAGCAGTTACTCGACTCCGCGCGGTCCAAAGGGGACCCAGTACTTC.

This clonotype was counted between two and nine times. V usage is TRBV4-2 and J usage is TRBJ2-1; 7 nucleotides line up with TRBD1. Germline CDR1 reads LGHNA; CDR2 reads YNFKEQ. The CDR3 is 14 residues long. Trimming cost V 3 bases and J 6 bases; bases outside gene matches: 5. The CDR3 DNA follows: TGTGCCAGCAGCCATTCAGACAGGGTCAATGAGCAGTTCTTC. Translating it yields CASSHSDRVNEQFF.

The chain is built from TRBV6-5 and TRBJ2-1; D gene ambiguous. Germline V gene lookup returns CDR1 MNHEY and CDR2 SVGAGI. Between the trimmed V and J ends, which lost 8 bases and 9 bases, there was a span of 11 bases. The CDR3 spans 11 residues. The chain's CDR3 is CASGLPPEQFF. The CDR3 DNA is TGTGCCAGCGGGCTACCCCCTGAGCAGTTCTTC.

This clonotype was counted a few times. This sequence joins TRBV29-1 and TRBJ2-4; weak D call: TRBD2 (5 bases). Trimming removed 0 bases from V and 4 bases from J, with 10 bases in between. Germline V gene data show CDR1 as SQVTM and CDR2 as ANQGSEA. The CDR3 loop spans 14 amino acids. The CDR3 region is CSVEERASKNIQYF. DNA for the CDR3: TGCAGCGTTGAAGAGAGGGCCAGTAAAAACATTCAGTACTTC.

This sequence joins TRBV5-1 and TRBJ2-1; D is ambiguous. Trimming pared 2 bases from V and 10 bases from J, leaving 10 bases between. CDR1 SGHRS and CDR2 YFSETQ come from the germline V gene. The CDR3 spans 12 residues. The CDR3 sequence: CASSFMGEEQFF. CDR3 coding DNA: TGCGCCAGCAGCTTTATGGGCGAGGAGCAGTTCTTC.

This chain connects TRBV12-3 or TRBV12-4 to TRBJ2-7; D could derive from TRBD1 or TRBD2 (5 bases each). The J call is uncertain, as TRBJ2-5 better fits the DNA end. This CDR3 spans 15 amino acids. CDR3 in DNA: TGTGCCAGCAGTTTAGGGGGGACCATAGGGGAGACCCAGTACTTC. Translating it yields CASSLGGTIGETQYF.

This clonotype was picked up one time. The J gene is TRBJ1-2, the V gene TRBV20-1; a weak D match, TRBD1 (5 bases). The ends were cut back, 3 bases at V and 4 bases at J, with 12 bases in the middle. Germline CDR1 is DFQATT and CDR2 is SNEGSKA (reference sequence). The CDR3 contains 13 residues. The CDR3 bases are TGCAGTGCTAGGTTCGACAGACTCTATGGCTACACCTTC. Its protein is CSARFDRLYGYTF.

This chain joins TRBV7-9 and TRBJ1-1, with D hard to call. The CDR3 loop spans 14 amino acids. Trimming pared 6 bases from V and 1 base from J, leaving 12 bases between. Germline V gene lookup returns CDR1 SEHNR and CDR2 FQNEAQ (reference sequence). CDR3 coding DNA: TGTGCCAGCAGAATGGACGGCAGGAACACTGAAGCTTTCTTT. Its protein product is CASRMDGRNTEAFF.

This chain uses TRBV5-1 with TRBJ1-6; D ambiguous. The CDR3 has 15 amino acids. The V gene lost 0 bases and the J gene lost 6 bases, with 10 bases spanning the gap. Germline CDR1 and CDR2: SGHRS and YFSETQ. CDR3 coding DNA: TGCGCCAGCAGCTTGGACAGAATGCGTAATTCACCCCTCCACTTT. It is translated as CASSLDRMRNSPLHF.

The V and J genes are TRBV30 and TRBJ2-3; 7 bases are a match to TRBD2. The CDR3 is 13 residues long. J gave up 3 bases and V 5 bases, and 5 bases lay outside the gene matches. CDR1 is GTSNPN and CDR2 is SVGIG in the germline V gene (reference sequence). The CDR3 loop is CAWFGRLTDTQYF. The CDR3 bases are TGTGCCTGGTTCGGGAGGCTAACAGATACGCAGTATTTT.

CDR3 nucleotides: TGTGCCAGCAGTTACTCGGGCAGCTGGGGGTCCGGCTACAATGAGCAGTTCTTC. It codes for CASSYSGSWGSGYNEQFF. This chain uses TRBV6-5 with TRBJ2-1, with D perhaps assigned TRBD1 or TRBD2 (5 bases each). The CDR3 length is 18 residues. In germline, CDR1 is MNHEY, CDR2 SVGAGI. Trimming took off 0 bases at V and 3 bases at J, with 18 bases between the two ends.

The rearrangement joins TRBV18 to TRBJ2-4, with 8 nucleotides matching TRBD1. TRBJ2-7 explains the end of the DNA better; the J call may be wrong. The CDR3 is 14 residues long. Per germline, CDR1 KGHSH and CDR2 LQKENI. The CDR3 DNA is TGTGCCAGCTCACGACAGGGGCTAGGAGGCGAGCAGTACTTC. It specifies CASSRQGLGGEQYF.

The chain is built from TRBV5-5 and TRBJ1-1; D is unresolved. This CDR3 has 15 amino acids. The V gene's germline CDR1 is SGHKS and CDR2 YYEKEE (reference sequence). Trimming took 7 bases from V and 0 from J, leaving 16 bases between them. The CDR3 coding sequence is TGTGCCAGCGGCCTGAATGGGTTGATGAACACTGAAGCTTTCTTT. Protein sequence: CASGLNGLMNTEAFF. Full variable domain (outside the CDR3, taken from reference TRBV5-5 and TRBJ1-1): DAGVTQSPTHLIKTRGQQVTLRCSPISGHKSVSWYQQVLGQGPQFIFQYYEKEERGRGNFPDRFSARQFPNYSSELNVNALLLGDSALYLCASGLNGLMNTEAFFGQGTRLTVV.

This chain connects TRBV29-1 to TRBJ2-1; no clear D gene. Trimming removed 5 bases at V and 0 bases at J, with 11 bases between. This CDR3 contains 14 residues. CDR1 and CDR2 from the germline V gene are SQVTM and ANQGSEA. This CDR3 is CSVPSESSYNEQFF. The CDR3 DNA follows: TGCAGCGTTCCGTCGGAGAGCTCCTACAATGAGCAGTTCTTC.

The CDR3 DNA reads TGCGCCAGCAGCCTATCTGGACAGTCTGAAAAACTGTTTTTT. Residues: CASSLSGQSEKLFF. V and J are TRBV4-3 and TRBJ1-4; a possible D gene is TRBD1 (6 bases). The germline CDR1 and CDR2 sequences are LGHNA and YSLEER. The CDR3 consists of 14 residues. Trimming stripped 4 bases from V and 7 bases from J, with 13 bases between.

This rearrangement joins TRBV7-9 to TRBJ2-5, with TRBD1 identical over 9 bases. CDR1 and CDR2 (germline): SEHNR, FQNEAQ (reference sequence). V trimming: 6 bases; J trimming: 5 bases; junction bases outside the gene matches: 7. CDR3 size: 14 residues. The CDR3 DNA reads as TGTGCCAGCAGGAAAGGACAGGGGCGGGAGACCCAGTACTTC. Its translation: CASRKGQGRETQYF.

The V call is TRBV7-2, the J call TRBJ2-4; 9 bases align to TRBD2. CDR3 length: 17 residues. From germline, CDR1 is SGHTA and CDR2 FQGNSA. Trimming took 2 bases from V and 1 from J; bases not matched to a gene: 6. The CDR3 reads CASSLPGLAWAKNIQYF. Written as DNA, the CDR3 is TGTGCCAGCAGCTTACCTGGACTAGCGTGGGCCAAAAACATTCAGTACTTC.

V and J are TRBV7-9 and TRBJ2-3, with TRBD2 as a possible D gene (6 bases). Per the germline V gene, CDR1 is SEHNR and CDR2 is FQNEAQ (reference sequence). The V and J ends lost 1 base and 4 bases respectively, with 12 bases between them. The CDR3 spans 15 residues. The CDR3 DNA follows: TGTGCCAGCAGCTTAGAGGGAAGGAGGGCAGATACGCAGTATTTT. This gives the protein CASSLEGRRADTQYF.

The chain joins TRBV6-1 to TRBJ2-5; D not resolved. The CDR3 has 12 amino acids. Germline CDR1 and CDR2: MNHNS and SASEGT. V lost 3 bases, J lost 4 bases, and 6 bases lay in between. CDR3 protein: CASSDFGETQYF. CDR3 DNA sequence: TGTGCCAGCAGTGATTTTGGAGAGACCCAGTACTTC.